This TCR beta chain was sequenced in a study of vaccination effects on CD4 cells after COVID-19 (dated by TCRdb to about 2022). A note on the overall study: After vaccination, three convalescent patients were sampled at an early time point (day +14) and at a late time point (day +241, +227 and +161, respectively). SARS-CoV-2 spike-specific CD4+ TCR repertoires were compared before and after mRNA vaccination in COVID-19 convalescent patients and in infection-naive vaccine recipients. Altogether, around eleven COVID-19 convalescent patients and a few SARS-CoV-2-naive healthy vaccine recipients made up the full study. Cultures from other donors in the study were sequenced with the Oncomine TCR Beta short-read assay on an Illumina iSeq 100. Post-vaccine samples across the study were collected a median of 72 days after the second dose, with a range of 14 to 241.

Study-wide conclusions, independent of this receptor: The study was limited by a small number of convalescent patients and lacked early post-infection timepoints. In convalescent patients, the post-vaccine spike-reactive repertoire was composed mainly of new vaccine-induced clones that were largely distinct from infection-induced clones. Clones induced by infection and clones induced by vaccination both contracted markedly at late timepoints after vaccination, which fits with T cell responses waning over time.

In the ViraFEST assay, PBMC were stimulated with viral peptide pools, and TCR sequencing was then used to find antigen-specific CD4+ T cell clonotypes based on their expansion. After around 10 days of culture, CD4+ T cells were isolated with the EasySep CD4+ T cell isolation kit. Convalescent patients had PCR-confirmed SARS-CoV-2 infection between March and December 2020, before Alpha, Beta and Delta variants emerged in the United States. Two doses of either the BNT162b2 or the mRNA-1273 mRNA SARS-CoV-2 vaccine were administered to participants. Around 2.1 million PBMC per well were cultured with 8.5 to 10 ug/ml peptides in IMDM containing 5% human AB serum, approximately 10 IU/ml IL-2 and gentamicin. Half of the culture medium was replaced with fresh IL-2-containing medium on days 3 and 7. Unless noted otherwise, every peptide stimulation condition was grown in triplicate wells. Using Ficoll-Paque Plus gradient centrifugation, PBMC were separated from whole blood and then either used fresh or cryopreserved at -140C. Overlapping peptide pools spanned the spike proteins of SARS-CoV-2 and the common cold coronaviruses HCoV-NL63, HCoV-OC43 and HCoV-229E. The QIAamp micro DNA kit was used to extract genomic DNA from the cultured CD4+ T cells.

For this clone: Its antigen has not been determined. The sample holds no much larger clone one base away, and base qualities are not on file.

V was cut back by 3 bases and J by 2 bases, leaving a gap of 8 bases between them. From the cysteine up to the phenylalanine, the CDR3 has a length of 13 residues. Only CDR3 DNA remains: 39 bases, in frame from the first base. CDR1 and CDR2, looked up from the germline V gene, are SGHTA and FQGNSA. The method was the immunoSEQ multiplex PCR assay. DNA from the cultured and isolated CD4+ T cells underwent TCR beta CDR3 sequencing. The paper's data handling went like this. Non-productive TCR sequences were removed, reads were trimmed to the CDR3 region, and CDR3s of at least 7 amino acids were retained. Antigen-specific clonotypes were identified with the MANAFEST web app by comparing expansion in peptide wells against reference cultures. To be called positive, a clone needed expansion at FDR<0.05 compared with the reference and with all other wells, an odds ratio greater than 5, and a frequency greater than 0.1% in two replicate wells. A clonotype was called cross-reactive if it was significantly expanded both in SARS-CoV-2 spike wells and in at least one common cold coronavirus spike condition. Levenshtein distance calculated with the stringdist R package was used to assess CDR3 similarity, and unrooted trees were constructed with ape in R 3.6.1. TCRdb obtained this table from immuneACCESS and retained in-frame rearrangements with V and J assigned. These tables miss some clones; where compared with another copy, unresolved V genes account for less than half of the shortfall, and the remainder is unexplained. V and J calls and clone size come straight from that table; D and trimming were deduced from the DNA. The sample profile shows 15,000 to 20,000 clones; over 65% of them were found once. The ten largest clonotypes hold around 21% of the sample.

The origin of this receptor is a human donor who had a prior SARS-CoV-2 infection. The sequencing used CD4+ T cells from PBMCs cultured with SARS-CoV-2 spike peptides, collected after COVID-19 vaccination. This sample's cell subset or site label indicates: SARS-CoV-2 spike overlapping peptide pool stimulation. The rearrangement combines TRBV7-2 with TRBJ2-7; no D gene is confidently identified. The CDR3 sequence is CASSFNSPYEQYF. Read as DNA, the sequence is TGTGCCAGCAGCTTTAACAGTCCCTACGAGCAGTACTTC.